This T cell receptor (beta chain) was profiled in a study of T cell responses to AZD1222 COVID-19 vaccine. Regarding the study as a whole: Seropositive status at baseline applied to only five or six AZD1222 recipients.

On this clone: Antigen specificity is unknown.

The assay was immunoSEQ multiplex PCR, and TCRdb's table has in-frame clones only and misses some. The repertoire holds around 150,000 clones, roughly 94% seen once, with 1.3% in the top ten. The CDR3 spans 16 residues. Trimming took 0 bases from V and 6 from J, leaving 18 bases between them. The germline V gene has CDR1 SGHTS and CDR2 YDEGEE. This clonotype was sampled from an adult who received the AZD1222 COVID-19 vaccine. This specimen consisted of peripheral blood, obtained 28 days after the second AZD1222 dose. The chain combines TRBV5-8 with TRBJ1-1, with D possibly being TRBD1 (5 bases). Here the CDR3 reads CASSLGDRVGVAEAFF. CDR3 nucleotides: TGTGCCAGCAGCTTGGGAGACCGGGTAGGGGTGGCTGAAGCTTTCTTT.